This T cell receptor (beta chain) was documented in a study of early T cells in non-severe SARS-CoV-2 infection (dated by TCRdb to about 2021). Regarding the study in general: Because TCR sequencing relied on bulk RNA taken from unsorted whole blood, pairing of alpha and beta chains was not possible.

Receptors were amplified or captured by 5' RACE. The reads were generated on a NextSeq 500. The TCR library protocol attached unique molecular identifiers to individual cDNA molecules to correct for sequencing error and PCR bias. Both TCR alpha and beta chains were sequenced, and tight co-correlation was observed between alpha and beta sequence abundances in each sample. On the study's bioinformatics: Decombinator V4 was used to annotate TCR sequences for V gene, J gene and CDR3. TCRs were defined as expanded if a significant change between any two time points was detected under a Poisson model with p below 0.0001. Abundances of TCRs were expressed as counts per million after normalisation to the total number of TCRs sequenced in each sample. TRAV1-2 paired with TRAJ12, TRAJ20 or TRAJ33 defined MAIT TCRs, while TRAV10 paired with TRAJ18 defined iNKT TCRs. VDJdb, accessed 1 November 2021, was searched for CMV, EBV and SARS-CoV-2 annotated TCRs, excluding TCRs annotated for multiple antigens. The public reads were reanalyzed by TCRdb: fastp trimming at Q25, MiXCR alignment, in-frame beta chains only. Rows are unified per CDR3 protein, each entry keeping the most common DNA and genes. TCRdb's processing, not the authors', yielded these V and J calls. A total of about 83,000 distinct CDR3 sequences appear in this sample, 8.5% to 12% of them only once. Around 8% of the sample lies in the top ten.

Results the study describes overall, beyond this receptor: Matching against VDJdb was skewed toward anti-spike CD8 responses, likely underestimated virus-specific expansions, and missed private and CD4 specificities.

Set within a cohort of healthcare workers in London, UK, this nested case-control study involved weekly PCR testing of nasopharyngeal swabs along with blood sampling. Between 23 and 31 March 2020, the week of the UK lockdown, healthcare workers were enrolled and then followed up weekly for as long as 16 weeks. As regards this clonotype: Its cognate antigen has yet to be identified. Qualities for individual bases were not recorded, and no much larger clone is one base off.

From a lookup of the germline V gene (reference sequence), CDR1 and CDR2 are SEHNR and FQNEAQ. From cysteine to phenylalanine, the CDR3 is 14 amino acids long. The DNA shown is the 42-base CDR3, in frame from base 1. V is reduced by 5 bases and J by 5 bases, leaving a spacing of 15 bases between them. The chain is encoded by TRBV7-9 joined to TRBJ2-5; the D gene is unclear. The clonotype originates from an adult who was a healthcare worker with PCR-confirmed SARS-CoV-2 infection or an uninfected control (not recorded which). This specimen was whole blood, taken at baseline. The nucleotides are TGTGCCAGCAGCCCCCCGGCCCCTTGGGAGACCCAGTACTTC. Its protein is CASSPPAPWETQYF.